This TCR beta chain was captured in a study of metastatic and nonmetastatic thyroid tumors. Study-level background: Repertoire comparison spanned blood and tumor or nodule tissue of malignant and benign thyroid patients.

All patients reached thyroid surgery having received no treatment beforehand. This clone has more than one count but fewer than ten. Its specificity is unknown. One end of the junction varies from germline; a read error may be responsible. Authors' processing steps: To classify distant metastasis in papillary thyroid cancer, a model was built from CDR3 differences across clinicopathological groups. Using MiXCR, TCRdb re-called clones from the PCR reads. In this record, the V and J calls reflect TCRdb's handling and not the investigators' own analysis. The profile shows 30,000 to 50,000 clones, 13% of them singletons. The CDR3 sequence is 14 residues long. Germline V CDR1 and CDR2: MDHEN, SYDVKM. Study-level findings and limits: Benign nodules were reported to have significantly lower TCR beta diversity than malignant thyroid tumors, in blood and tumor.

This chain uses TRBV28 with TRBJ1-5; weak D call: TRBD1 (6 bases). Sequencing input: blood. The clonotype was recovered from a female donor with papillary thyroid cancer or a benign thyroid nodule (not recorded which). Some clones in this sample may be carry-over from other donors' samples. CDR3: CAGRADRYNHPQHF. The DNA for the CDR3 is TGTGCCGGCAGAGCAGACAGGTACAATCATCCCCAGCATTTT.